This TCR beta chain was captured by sequencing in a study of blood T cell repertoires in COVID-19. Authors' processing steps: Amplified reference gene primers provided the basis for estimating nucleated cell counts. Some clones are missing from TCRdb's copy, which holds only in-frame ones; the method was immunoSEQ multiplex PCR. That table supplies the V and J calls and clone size; D and trimming were determined from the DNA. The sample lists more than 75,000 clones; about 90% were seen once. The germline CDR1 and CDR2 sequences are SGHTA and FQGNSA. The ends lost 1 base at V and 5 bases at J; junction bases unmatched: 4. The length of the CDR3 is 15 residues.

The TCR was taken from an elderly woman with acute or convalescent COVID-19. The sample consisted of peripheral blood. The chain is built from TRBV7-2 and TRBJ1-4, with 7 nucleotides matching TRBD1. Written as DNA, the CDR3 is TGTGCCAGCAGCTTAGATGGCAGGGGGAATGAAAAACTGTTTTTT. Amino acid sequence: CASSLDGRGNEKLFF.